The 29 T cell receptor beta chains in this list originate from one sample, sequenced in a study of T-cell memory formation after mild COVID-19. TCRdb itself ran the 5' RACE reads through MiXCR, one entry per CDR3 protein. The data contain some 300,000 distinct CDR3 sequences, approximately 19% of them singletons. Material: PBMCs or a T cell subset sorted from them (not recorded which). The receptors were gathered from a man younger than 30 who had mild COVID-19 (a few samples of this study predate the infection). Cell type and time point are not known.

The chain is built from TRBV2 and TRBJ2-5; 8 bases align to TRBD1. V was clipped by 2 bases and J by 1 base; unmatched bases: 9. Germline V gene lookup returns CDR1 SNHLY and CDR2 FYNNEI. This CDR3 is built from 17 residues. CDR3 sequence reads: CASSESVLDRAQETQYF. The DNA for the CDR3 is TGTGCCAGCAGTGAAAGCGTGCTGGACAGGGCCCAAGAGACCCAGTACTTC. The full variable domain, its missing parts supplied by reference TRBV2 and TRBJ2-5, is EPEVTQTPSHQVTQMGQEVILRCVPISNHLYFYWYRQILGQKVEFLVSFYNNEISEKSEIFDDQFSVERPDGSNFTLKIRSTKLEDSAMYFCASSESVLDRAQETQYFGPGTRLLVL.

The chain uses TRBV4-3 and TRBJ1-2, with TRBD1 matching 11 bases. The V gene's germline CDR1 is LGHNA and CDR2 YSLEER. The CDR3 is 17 residues long. The trim removed 2 bases at V and 5 bases at J, leaving 10 bases unmatched. The CDR3 sequence: CASSQLLDRGQEYGYTF. The CDR3, as DNA: TGCGCCAGCAGCCAACTCCTGGACAGGGGGCAAGAGTATGGCTACACCTTC.

CDR3 DNA sequence: TGTGCCAGCAGCTTAGTCGGAGGGACCGAGCAGTACTTC. Translated, it gives CASSLVGGTEQYF. V gene TRBV11-2 combines with J gene TRBJ2-7; TRBD2 might be the D (6 bases). The length of the CDR3 is 13 residues. Germline assignment: CDR1 SGHAT and CDR2 FQNNGV. The V end lost 1 base, the J end lost 6 bases, and 10 bases lay between the germline ends.

V usage is TRBV4-3 and J usage is TRBJ2-5; 10 bases line up with TRBD2. Looked up from germline, CDR1 is LGHNA and CDR2 is YSLEER. The CDR3 is 17 residues long. V lost 0 bases and J lost 3; bases outside the gene matches: 7. CDR3 in amino acids: CASSQDGIAGGKETQYF. DNA of the CDR3: TGCGCCAGCAGCCAAGACGGAATAGCGGGGGGTAAAGAGACCCAGTACTTC.

The V gene is TRBV5-6, the J gene TRBJ1-3, with D unresolved. Trimming removed 4 bases from V and 3 bases from J, with 11 bases in between. The germline V gene has CDR1 SGHDT and CDR2 YYEEEE. This CDR3 is 14 amino acids long. This chain's CDR3 is CASSKRGSGNTIYF. CDR3 in DNA: TGTGCCAGCAGCAAAAGAGGCAGTGGAAACACCATATATTTT.

This chain connects TRBV5-1 to TRBJ1-1; unclear D gene. Trimming removed 2 bases from V and 7 bases from J, with 12 bases in between. The CDR3 consists of 13 residues. Germline CDR1 reads SGHRS; CDR2 reads YFSETQ. CDR3 amino acids: CASSLDKAIEAFF. CDR3 nucleotide sequence: TGCGCCAGCAGCTTAGATAAGGCGATTGAAGCTTTCTTT.

The chain recombines TRBV5-1 with TRBJ2-2; 8 bases fit TRBD1. Germline trimming cut 1 base from V and 5 bases from J; bases unmatched to any gene: 10. The CDR3 extends over 17 amino acids. Germline lookup yields CDR1 SGHRS and CDR2 YFSETQ. The CDR3 DNA is TGCGCCAGCAGCTTGCGGAGCCAGGGGGCCGTTACCGGGGAGCTGTTTTTT. This sequence encodes CASSLRSQGAVTGELFF.

The J gene is TRBJ1-3, the V gene TRBV5-6; D gene uncertain. From germline, CDR1 is SGHDT and CDR2 YYEEEE. This CDR3 is 16 amino acids long. Deletions cut 2 bases from V and 2 bases from J, with 14 bases between. As DNA, the CDR3 is TGTGCCAGCAGCTTTCCGTCCGGAACAACTGGAAACACCATATATTTT. Its protein is CASSFPSGTTGNTIYF.

V usage is TRBV11-2 and J usage is TRBJ2-7; TRBD2 aligns across 8 bases. This CDR3 region has 15 residues. J lost 0 bases, V lost 2 bases, and 3 bases had no gene match. Germline CDR1 reads SGHAT; CDR2 reads FQNNGV. As DNA, the CDR3 is TGTGCCAGCAGCTTAACTAGCGGAGACTCCTACGAGCAGTACGTC. It encodes CASSLTSGDSYEQYV.

This clonotype has just a few counts. The CDR3 loop reads CASTPLGTGEGYTF. CDR3 DNA: TGTGCCAGCACCCCATTAGGGACAGGGGAAGGCTACACCTTC. V is TRBV2 and J is TRBJ1-2; 10 bases align to TRBD1. Unmatched junction bases numbered 10, after V lost 7 bases and J lost 8 bases. The germline V gene has CDR1 SNHLY and CDR2 FYNNEI. The CDR3 length is 14 residues.

The chain has TRBV4-3 and TRBJ2-5; 7 nucleotides match TRBD1. The CDR3 consists of 14 residues. The germline V gene has CDR1 LGHNA and CDR2 YSLEER. J gave up 2 bases and V 6 bases, and 6 bases lay outside the gene matches. This CDR3 reads CASRQEQGQETQYF. For the CDR3, the DNA is TGCGCCAGCAGACAGGAACAGGGGCAAGAGACCCAGTACTTC.

V usage is TRBV4-3 and J usage is TRBJ2-7; D may correspond to TRBD1 or TRBD2 (6 bases each). V lost 2 bases and J 6 bases, leaving 11 bases between the germline ends. CDR1 is LGHNA, CDR2 YSLEER, per germline. The CDR3 spans 13 residues. CDR3 region: CASSQTGASEQYF. In DNA, the CDR3 is TGCGCCAGCAGCCAAACGGGGGCCTCCGAGCAGTACTTC.

This clonotype has only one observation. The chain is built from TRBV19 and TRBJ2-5; the D gene could be TRBD1 or TRBD2 (5 bases each). The V end lost 3 bases, the J end lost 5 bases, and 10 bases lay between the germline ends. The CDR3 runs to 13 residues. Germline CDR1 is LNHDA and CDR2 is SQIVND (reference sequence). CDR3 loop: CASSIGTPETQYF. DNA for the CDR3: TGTGCCAGTAGTATCGGGACGCCGGAGACCCAGTACTTC. Variable domain in full (rest from reference TRBV19 and TRBJ2-5): DGGITQSPKYLFRKEGQNVTLSCEQNLNHDAMYWYRQDPGQGLRLIYYSQIVNDFQKGDIAEGYSVSREKKESFPLTVTSAQKNPTAFYLCASSIGTPETQYFGPGTRLLVL.

This clonotype was detected only a few times. In DNA form, the CDR3 reads TGTGCCAGCACCACCCCCGCTTTCGGGGGAGACTATAGCAATCAGCCCCAGCATTTT. It yields the protein CASTTPAFGGDYSNQPQHF. This chain uses TRBV9 with TRBJ1-5; the D gene is possibly TRBD1 (5 bases). The V and J ends lost 6 bases and 0 bases respectively, with 25 bases between them. The germline V gene encodes CDR1 SGDLS and CDR2 YYNGEE. The length of the CDR3 is 19 residues.

This clonotype turned up a few times. V usage is TRBV6-2 or TRBV6-3 and J usage is TRBJ1-1; 8 positions agree with TRBD1. The CDR3 length is 14 residues. Germline V lookup: CDR1 MNHEY, CDR2 SVGEGT. After removal of 5 bases from V and 1 base from J, the junction contained 3 bases not matched to a gene. CDR3: CASSAGGENTEAFF. In DNA, the CDR3 is TGTGCCAGCAGTGCAGGGGGCGAGAACACTGAAGCTTTCTTT.

This clonotype was counted at least ten times. The V gene is TRBV3-1, the J gene TRBJ2-5; no clear D. The CDR3 is 13 amino acids. The V end was cut by 3 bases, the J end by 1 base, with 6 bases between. The V gene's germline CDR1 is LGHDT and CDR2 YNNKEL (reference sequence). DNA of the CDR3: TGTGCCAGCAGCCAGGGCAGCCAAGAGACCCAGTACTTC. This codes for CASSQGSQETQYF.

The chain links TRBV6-1 to TRBJ2-7, with 10 bases fitting TRBD2. Germline lookup yields CDR1 MNHNS and CDR2 SASEGT. The CDR3 totals 15 residues. Unmatched junction bases numbered 4, after V lost 2 bases and J lost 3 bases. CDR3 bases: TGTGCCAGCAGTGAATGGACTAGCGGCTACTACGAGCAGTACTTC. Encoded protein: CASSEWTSGYYEQYF.

This clonotype came up a few times. The chain recombines TRBV6-6 with TRBJ1-2; weak D call: TRBD1 (6 bases). This CDR3 comprises 18 residues. Germline assignment: CDR1 MNHNY and CDR2 SVGAGI (reference sequence). V was clipped by 4 bases and J by 2 bases, with 23 bases between them. The CDR3 coding sequence is TGTGCCAGCAGTTTCTACGCCCCAATCCTGGACAGCAACTATGGCTACACCTTC. It encodes CASSFYAPILDSNYGYTF.

This clonotype was seen more than once but under ten times. The chain combines TRBV12-3 or TRBV12-4 with TRBJ1-5; D might be TRBD1 (6 bases). The CDR3 runs to 15 residues. The V and J ends lost 7 bases and 4 bases respectively, with 17 bases between them. CDR3 coding DNA: TGTGCCAGCACCCCGACAGGCGTCCTGAATCAGCCCCAGCATTTT. It yields the protein CASTPTGVLNQPQHF.

This chain joins TRBV7-6 and TRBJ2-1, with 8 bases matching TRBD2. The CDR3 spans 18 residues. V gave up 4 bases and J gave up 2 bases; unmatched junction bases: 13. Looked up from germline, CDR1 is SGHVS and CDR2 is FNYEAQ. DNA for the CDR3: TGTGCCAGCAGCTCGGCCGGGACTAGAGGGGGGGCCTACAATGAGCAGTTCTTC. This sequence encodes CASSSAGTRGGAYNEQFF. The entire variable domain, with the rest obtained from reference TRBV7-6 and TRBJ2-1, is as follows: GAGVSQSPRYKVTKRGQDVALRCDPISGHVSLYWYRQALGQGPEFLTYFNYEAQQDKSGLPNDRFSAERPEGSISTLTIQRTEQRDSAMYRCASSSAGTRGGAYNEQFFGPGTRLTVL.

This clonotype came up a few times. The rearrangement uses TRBV5-1 and TRBJ2-3; 7 bases line up with TRBD1. CDR1 is SGHRS and CDR2 is YFSETQ in the germline V gene. The CDR3 totals 15 residues. With V trimmed by 2 bases and J by 2 bases, 5 bases remained unmatched. CDR3 sequence reads: CASSLSDRATDTQYF. The CDR3 DNA is TGCGCCAGCAGCTTAAGTGACAGGGCCACAGATACGCAGTATTTT. The entire variable domain, with the rest obtained from reference TRBV5-1 and TRBJ2-3, is as follows: KAGVTQTPRYLIKTRGQQVTLSCSPISGHRSVSWYQQTPGQGLQFLFEYFSETQRNKGNFPGRFSGRQFSNSRSEMNVSTLELGDSALYLCASSLSDRATDTQYFGPGTRLTVL.

V and J are TRBV5-1 and TRBJ2-5; 15 nucleotides match TRBD2. The CDR3 runs 16 residues. V gave up 4 bases and J gave up 5 bases; unmatched junction bases: 6. CDR1 is SGHRS and CDR2 is YFSETQ in the germline V gene. The CDR3 coding sequence is TGCGCCAGCAGCCCGGGACTAGCGGGGGGTTGGGAGACCCAGTACTTC. Translating it yields CASSPGLAGGWETQYF.

This clonotype was counted only a few times. This chain uses TRBV7-2 with TRBJ1-5, with TRBD1 identical over 7 bases. Germline lookup yields CDR1 SGHTA and CDR2 FQGNSA. This CDR3 spans 16 amino acids. Trimming removed 5 bases from V and 0 bases from J; junction bases left unmatched: 7. The CDR3 here is CASSPQGTNSNQPQHF. The DNA of the CDR3 is TGTGCCAGCAGCCCACAGGGGACGAATAGCAATCAGCCCCAGCATTTT.

This clonotype was seen more than once but under ten times. The chain uses TRBV28 and TRBJ2-1, with a weak D call TRBD2 (6 bases). Trimming stripped 7 bases from V and 3 bases from J, with 10 bases between. CDR1 MDHEN and CDR2 SYDVKM come from the germline V gene. The CDR3 length is 13 residues. The CDR3 DNA reads TGTGCCAGCACGGCGGGGAACTACAATGAGCAGTTCTTC. It codes for CASTAGNYNEQFF.

The table lists this clonotype with a few counts. V and J are TRBV29-1 and TRBJ2-1; D is uncertain. With 6 bases removed from V and 9 bases from J, the gap between germline ends came to 9 bases. Per the germline V gene, CDR1 is SQVTM and CDR2 is ANQGSEA. CDR3 length: 10 amino acids. Here the CDR3 DNA reads TGCAGCGTGGGAACCAGTGAGCAGTTCTTC. This sequence encodes CSVGTSEQFF.

This clonotype has at least ten counts. The gene calls are TRBV7-2 and TRBJ2-7; D is ambiguous. CDR1 and CDR2 from the germline V gene are SGHTA and FQGNSA. V lost 1 base to trimming and J lost 0 bases, with 7 bases between them. The CDR3 runs to 14 residues. The CDR3 reads CASSLGLSSYEQYF. In DNA form, the CDR3 reads TGTGCCAGCAGCTTAGGCCTGAGCTCCTACGAGCAGTACTTC.

The sample holds a few counts of this clonotype. CDR3 coding DNA: TGTGCCATCAACGGGGAGGGGACGGTGGAGACCCAGTACTTC. Amino acids: CAINGEGTVETQYF. The chain has TRBV5-4 and TRBJ2-5; 7 bases match TRBD2. Germline V CDR1 and CDR2: SGHNT, YYREEE (reference sequence). The CDR3 is made up of 14 amino acids. After removal of 9 bases from V and 5 bases from J, the junction contained 13 bases not matched to a gene.

The chain joins TRBV24-1 to TRBJ2-3; 7 bases are shared with TRBD1. The CDR3 loop spans 15 amino acids. The junction had 7 bases not matched to a gene; V was cut back by 3 bases and J by 5 bases. CDR1 is KGHDR, CDR2 SFDVKD, per germline. The CDR3 is CATSDARGPGDTQYF. The CDR3 nucleotides read TGTGCCACCAGTGATGCTAGGGGGCCTGGAGATACGCAGTATTTT.

CDR3: CASSQRSGANDGEQYV. CDR3 coding DNA: TGCGCCAGCAGTCAACGGTCCGGGGCCAACGACGGCGAGCAGTACGTC. The genes are TRBV23-1 and TRBJ2-7; either TRBD1 or TRBD2 may supply D (5 bases each). TRBV23-1 is recorded as an ORF, its role being uncertain. The V gene lost 2 bases and the J gene lost 6 bases, with 20 bases spanning the gap. The CDR3 extends over 16 amino acids.